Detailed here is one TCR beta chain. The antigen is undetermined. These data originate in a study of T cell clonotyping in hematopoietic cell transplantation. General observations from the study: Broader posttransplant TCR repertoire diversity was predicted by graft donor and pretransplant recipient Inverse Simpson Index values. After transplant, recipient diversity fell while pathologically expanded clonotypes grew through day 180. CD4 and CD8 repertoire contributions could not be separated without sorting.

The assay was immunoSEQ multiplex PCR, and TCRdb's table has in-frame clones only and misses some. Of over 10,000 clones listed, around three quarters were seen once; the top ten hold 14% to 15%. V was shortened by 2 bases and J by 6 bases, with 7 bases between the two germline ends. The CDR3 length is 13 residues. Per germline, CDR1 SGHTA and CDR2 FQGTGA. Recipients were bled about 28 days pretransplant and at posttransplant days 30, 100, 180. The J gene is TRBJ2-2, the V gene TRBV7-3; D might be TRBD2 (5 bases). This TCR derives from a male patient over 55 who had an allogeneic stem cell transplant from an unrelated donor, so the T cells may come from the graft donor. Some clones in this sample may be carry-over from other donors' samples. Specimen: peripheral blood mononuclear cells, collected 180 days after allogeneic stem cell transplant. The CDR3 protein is CASSLLGAGELFF. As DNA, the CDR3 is TGTGCCAGCAGCTTACTGGGAGCCGGGGAGCTGTTTTTT.